This section outlines one T cell receptor (beta chain) sequence together with its context. These data originate in a study of blood T cell repertoires in COVID-19. Study as a whole: The cDNA or gDNA used as material had been derived from T cells, B-cell-depleted T cells, or PBMCs.

This CDR3 contains 17 residues. Germline V lookup: CDR1 SEHNR, CDR2 FQNEAQ (reference sequence). V dropped 8 bases and J dropped 8; count of bases not matched to a gene: 21. The protocol was immunoSEQ multiplex PCR, while the TCRdb copy is restricted to in-frame clones and leaves out a portion. In the table there are under 200,000 clones, approximately 86% of which are singletons. This TCR was sampled from a woman in her sixties or seventies who had recovered from COVID-19. The chain carries TRBV7-9 and TRBJ1-2, with TRBD1 matching 9 bases. The specimen sequenced was peripheral blood. Written as DNA, the CDR3 is TGTGCCAGCTCCAACGTCCTGGGGGACAGGGCCGCCGGGGGCTACACCTTC. Its translation is CASSNVLGDRAAGGYTF.